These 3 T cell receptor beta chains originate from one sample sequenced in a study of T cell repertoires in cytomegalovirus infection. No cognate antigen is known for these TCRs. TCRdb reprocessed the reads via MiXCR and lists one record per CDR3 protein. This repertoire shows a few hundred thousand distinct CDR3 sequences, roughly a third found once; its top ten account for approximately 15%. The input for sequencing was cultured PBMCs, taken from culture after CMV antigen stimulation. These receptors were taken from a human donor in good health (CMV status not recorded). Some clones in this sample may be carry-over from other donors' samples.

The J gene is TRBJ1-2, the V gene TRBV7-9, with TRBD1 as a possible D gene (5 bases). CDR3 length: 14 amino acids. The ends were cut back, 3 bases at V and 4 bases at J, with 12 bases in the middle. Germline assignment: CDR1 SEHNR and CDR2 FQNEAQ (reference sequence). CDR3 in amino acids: CASSFLGTAYGYTF. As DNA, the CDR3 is TGTGCCAGCAGCTTTCTCGGGACCGCCTATGGCTACACCTTC.

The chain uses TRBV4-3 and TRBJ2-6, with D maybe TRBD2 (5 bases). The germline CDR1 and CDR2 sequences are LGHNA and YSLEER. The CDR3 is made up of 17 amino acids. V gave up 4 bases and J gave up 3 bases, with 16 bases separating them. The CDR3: CASSPKGAIGGANVLTF. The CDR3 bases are TGCGCCAGCAGCCCCAAGGGAGCGATAGGTGGGGCCAACGTCCTGACTTTC.

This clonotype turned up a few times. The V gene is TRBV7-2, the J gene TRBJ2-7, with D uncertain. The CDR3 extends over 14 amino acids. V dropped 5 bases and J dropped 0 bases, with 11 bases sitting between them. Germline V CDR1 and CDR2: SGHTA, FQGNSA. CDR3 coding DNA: TGTGCCAGCAGCCCGACCAGGACCTCCTACGAGCAGTACTTC. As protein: CASSPTRTSYEQYF. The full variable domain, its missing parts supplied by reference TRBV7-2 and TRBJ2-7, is GAGVSQSPSNKVTEKGKDVELRCDPISGHTALYWYRQSLGQGLEFLIYFQGNSAPDKSGLPSDRFSAERTGGSVSTLTIQRTQQEDSAVYLCASSPTRTSYEQYFGPGTRLTVT.